Below, 30 T cell receptor beta chains from the same sample are listed, as sequenced in a study of CD4 T cells in relation to SARS-CoV-2 and coronaviruses. These receptors lack a known antigen. Data came from immunoSEQ multiplex PCR; TCRdb stores just in-frame clones and leaves some out. The sample contains 15,000 to 20,000 clones, about 70% of which appear only once. CD4+ T cells from unexposed donors were obtained before the COVID-19 pandemic (2011-2018). CD4+ T cells were isolated from the cells after 10 days of culture. The sequenced material came from CD4+ T cells from PBMCs, cultured in vitro. All receptors derive from a human donor in good health.

The chain uses TRBV19 and TRBJ2-1; no reliable D call. CDR3 length: 10 amino acids. Germline-derived CDR1 and CDR2 are LNHDA and SQIVND (reference sequence). Trimming stripped 6 bases from V and 7 bases from J, with 4 bases between. The CDR3 loop is CASRPNEQFF. In nucleotides, the CDR3 is TGTGCCAGTAGACCTAATGAGCAGTTCTTC.

The J gene is TRBJ1-2, the V gene TRBV6-1; D remains ambiguous. This CDR3 comprises 14 residues. Germline V gene data show CDR1 as MNHNS and CDR2 as SASEGT. V gave up 2 bases and J gave up 4 bases, with 11 bases separating them. CDR3 loop: CASSEWGAIYGYTF. The DNA for the CDR3 is TGTGCCAGCAGTGAATGGGGAGCTATCTATGGCTACACCTTC.

The chain couples TRBV25-1 to TRBJ1-5; 12 bases agree with TRBD1. The CDR3 is 18 residues long. V shed 4 bases and J 1 base; nucleotides not matched to a gene: 8. Germline loops: CDR1 MGHDK, CDR2 SYGVNS. The CDR3 reads CASSGDRGQRGSNQPQHF. In DNA, the CDR3 is TGTGCCAGCAGTGGGGACAGGGGGCAAAGGGGAAGCAATCAGCCCCAGCATTTT.

In this sample, this clone turned up once. The J gene is TRBJ2-7, the V gene TRBV3-1 (or the pseudogene TRBV3-2); D may be TRBD2 (5 bases). CDR3 length: 16 amino acids. The V gene lost 1 base and the J gene lost 6 bases, with 19 bases spanning the gap. Germline assignment: CDR1 LGHDT and CDR2 YNNKEL (reference sequence). The CDR3 coding sequence is TGTGCCAGCAGCCAAGGTGGTCCGTCGGTGGCGGGCGAGCAGTACTTC. This encodes CASSQGGPSVAGEQYF.

The chain carries TRBV7-3 and TRBJ2-7; 9 nucleotides align to TRBD2. Per the germline V gene, CDR1 is SGHTA and CDR2 is FQGTGA. The CDR3 sequence is 15 residues long. Trimming took 5 bases from V and 5 from J; bases not matched to a gene: 10. The CDR3 coding sequence is TGTGCCAGCAGCCCCTTTCTAGCGGGGTCAGACGAGCAGTACTTC. Protein product: CASSPFLAGSDEQYF.

The chain combines TRBV7-9 with TRBJ2-4; TRBD2 agrees at 7 bases. Germline values: CDR1 SEHNR, CDR2 FQNEAQ (reference sequence). The CDR3 spans 15 residues. V shed 4 bases and J 5 bases; nucleotides not matched to a gene: 8. The CDR3 sequence is CASSSDGRAENIQYF. DNA of the CDR3: TGTGCCAGCAGCTCCGATGGGAGGGCAGAAAACATTCAGTACTTC.

The CDR3 reads CASRQGASGRGDEQFF. DNA for the CDR3: TGTGCCAGCAGACAAGGGGCTAGCGGGAGGGGCGATGAGCAGTTCTTC. The chain carries TRBV2 and TRBJ2-1, with TRBD2 matching 12 bases. V lost 6 bases to trimming and J lost 8 bases; unmatched junction nucleotides: 11. The CDR3 sequence is 16 residues long. Germline-derived CDR1 and CDR2 are SNHLY and FYNNEI. The whole variable domain, filled in from reference TRBV2 and TRBJ2-1, reads EPEVTQTPSHQVTQMGQEVILRCVPISNHLYFYWYRQILGQKVEFLVSFYNNEISEKSEIFDDQFSVERPDGSNFTLKIRSTKLEDSAMYFCASRQGASGRGDEQFFGPGTRLTVL.

This chain joins TRBV11-2 and TRBJ1-2; D remains unclear. The CDR3 length is 16 residues. The V and J ends lost 1 base and 8 bases respectively, with 20 bases between them. Germline CDR1 and CDR2: SGHAT and FQNNGV. The CDR3 sequence is CASSLVGRPTSMGYTF. Written as DNA, the CDR3 is TGTGCCAGCAGCTTAGTGGGCAGACCTACTTCTATGGGCTACACCTTC.

This chain joins TRBV24-1 and TRBJ2-3; D not resolved. Trimming shortened V by 1 base and J by 2 bases, and 0 bases separated the two germline ends. Germline V lookup: CDR1 KGHDR, CDR2 SFDVKD. CDR3 length: 12 amino acids. The CDR3: CATSDFTDTQYF. The CDR3 DNA sequence: TGTGCCACCAGTGATTTCACAGATACGCAGTATTTT.

A word on this clone: At one boundary the junction diverges from the germline segment, which might be a read error. This chain links TRBV13 with TRBJ2-2, with 11 bases fitting TRBD1. CDR3 length equals 13 residues. Germline CDR1 is PRHDT and CDR2 is FYEKMQ (reference sequence). The CDR3 DNA follows: TGTGCCAGCAGGGCTATAGGGACAGGGGGGCTGTTTTTT. This encodes CASRAIGTGGLFF.

Here the CDR3 reads CASSESGVGAYEQYF. As DNA, the CDR3 is TGTGCCAGCTCCGAGTCAGGGGTGGGAGCATACGAGCAGTACTTC. The rearrangement links TRBV7-3 to TRBJ2-7; perhaps TRBD1 as D (6 bases). Deletions cut 8 bases from V and 4 bases from J, with 21 bases between. CDR3 length: 15 residues. Germline CDR1 reads SGHTA; CDR2 reads FQGTGA.

V and J are TRBV7-9 and TRBJ1-3; D might be TRBD1 (5 bases). V was trimmed by 2 bases and J by 0 bases, leaving 14 bases between them. CDR3 length: 17 residues. In germline, CDR1 is SEHNR, CDR2 FQNEAQ (reference sequence). The DNA of the CDR3 is TGTGCCAGCAGCTTAAGTTCCGGCAGGGCCTCTGGAAACACCATATATTTT. Encoded protein: CASSLSSGRASGNTIYF.

CDR3 DNA: TGTGCCAGCAACCTGGGACAGGGAGTAGGTGAGCAGTTCTTC. Encoded protein: CASNLGQGVGEQFF. This chain links TRBV6-5 with TRBJ2-1; 9 bases map to TRBD1. This CDR3 spans 14 amino acids. Germline V gene sequence: CDR1 MNHEY, CDR2 SVGAGI. Trimming took 7 bases from V and 9 from J; bases not matched to a gene: 10.

The rearrangement uses TRBV2 and TRBJ1-3, with D possibly TRBD1 on 5 matching bases. The CDR3 is 16 amino acids. V was shortened by 3 bases and J by 0 bases, with 12 bases between the two germline ends. Germline V gene lookup returns CDR1 SNHLY and CDR2 FYNNEI. The CDR3 DNA reads TGTGCCAGCAGTGACGGTCGGGGGATCTCTGGAAACACCATATATTTT. Its translation is CASSDGRGISGNTIYF. Variable domain in full (rest from reference TRBV2 and TRBJ1-3): EPEVTQTPSHQVTQMGQEVILRCVPISNHLYFYWYRQILGQKVEFLVSFYNNEISEKSEIFDDQFSVERPDGSNFTLKIRSTKLEDSAMYFCASSDGRGISGNTIYFGEGSWLTVV.

The chain carries TRBV4-1 and TRBJ2-7; TRBD2 matches at 8 bases. Per germline, CDR1 MGHRA and CDR2 YSYEKL. V shed 1 base and J 2 bases; nucleotides not matched to a gene: 10. The CDR3 runs to 17 residues. The CDR3 protein is CASSQVQVASGPYEQYF. DNA for the CDR3: TGCGCCAGCAGCCAAGTCCAGGTCGCTAGCGGGCCCTACGAGCAGTACTTC.

This chain joins TRBV18 and TRBJ2-3; D not resolved. This CDR3 region has 14 residues. Trimming removed 3 bases from V and 6 bases from J, with 13 bases in between. Germline V gene data show CDR1 as KGHSH and CDR2 as LQKENI. CDR3 DNA: TGTGCCAGCTCACCTACTATTGCAGAGGATACGCAGTATTTT. Its translation: CASSPTIAEDTQYF.

A single count supports this clone. The genes are TRBV6-5 and TRBJ2-1; D perhaps matches TRBD1 (5 bases). This CDR3 is 14 amino acids long. CDR1 is MNHEY, CDR2 SVGAGI, per germline. V was clipped by 3 bases and J by 12 bases, with 18 bases between them. In DNA form, the CDR3 reads TGTGCCAGCAGTTATGGTCGCTCCCTGCAGGGGCAGTTCTTC. Its translation: CASSYGRSLQGQFF.

The chain has TRBV5-1 and TRBJ1-4, with a tentative D call TRBD1 (6 bases). This CDR3 has 13 amino acids. V lost 4 bases and J lost 8, with 12 bases in between. The germline gives CDR1 SGHRS, CDR2 YFSETQ. The CDR3 DNA reads TGCGCCAGCAGCATGACAGGTTCCGAAAAACTGTTTTTT. Translation: CASSMTGSEKLFF.

The DNA of the CDR3 is TGTGCCAGCAGCGTGACAGCGAACACCGGGGAGCTGTTTTTT. It specifies CASSVTANTGELFF. The chain recombines TRBV6-5 with TRBJ2-2; the D gene is possibly TRBD1 (5 bases). CDR3 length: 14 amino acids. Germline lookup yields CDR1 MNHEY and CDR2 SVGAGI. V gave up 6 bases and J gave up 0 bases, with 8 bases separating them.

This clone was counted a single time. CDR3 sequence (DNA): TGCAGCGTCCCCAAGGACAGGGGGCTCGGGGAGACCCAGTACTTC. Encoded protein: CSVPKDRGLGETQYF. This sequence joins TRBV29-1 and TRBJ2-5, with TRBD1 matching over 11 bases. Germline loops: CDR1 SQVTM, CDR2 ANQGSEA. J gave up 5 bases and V 6 bases, and 11 bases lay outside the gene matches. This CDR3 comprises 15 residues.

This clone was picked up a small number of times. V and J are TRBV29-1 and TRBJ2-1; 10 nucleotides line up with TRBD1. This CDR3 has 15 residues. The germline V gene encodes CDR1 SQVTM and CDR2 ANQGSEA. J was trimmed by 8 bases and V by 6 bases; bases with no gene match: 13. CDR3 bases: TGCAGCGTGGACGGTAACCGGGACAGGGGTGATGAGCAGTTCTTC. Amino acids: CSVDGNRDRGDEQFF.

V is TRBV20-1 and J is TRBJ2-1; TRBD2 matches 10 bases. The trim removed 3 bases at V and 2 bases at J, leaving 10 bases unmatched. The CDR3 has 17 amino acids. The germline gives CDR1 DFQATT, CDR2 SNEGSKA (reference sequence). The CDR3 region has the DNA TGCAGTGCTAGTGAGGCTAGCGGGAGTAACCCCTACAATGAGCAGTTCTTC. As protein: CSASEASGSNPYNEQFF.

The chain recombines TRBV7-2 with TRBJ1-2, with 9 bases matching TRBD1. This CDR3 has 14 residues. The V and J ends lost 0 bases and 4 bases, in that order; junction bases with no gene match: 0. Germline V gives CDR1 SGHTA, CDR2 FQGNSA. CDR3 region: CASSLAGQGYGYTF. The CDR3 DNA is TGTGCCAGCAGCTTAGCGGGACAGGGCTATGGCTACACCTTC.

This clone was seen a few times. The CDR3 here is CASSLQGANTEAFF. The CDR3 region has the DNA TGTGCCAGCAGTTTACAGGGGGCGAACACTGAAGCTTTCTTT. V gene TRBV28 combines with J gene TRBJ1-1; 8 bases match TRBD1. Looked up from germline, CDR1 is MDHEN and CDR2 is SYDVKM. Unmatched junction bases numbered 0, after V lost 2 bases and J lost 1 base. The CDR3 has 14 amino acids.

This clone was seen only once. This CDR3 reads CASSLGSSEAFF. CDR3 in DNA: TGCGCCAGCAGCTTAGGTTCTTCTGAAGCTTTCTTT. The chain uses TRBV5-1 and TRBJ1-1; unclear D gene. The CDR3 covers 12 residues. Trimming took off 2 bases at V and 6 bases at J, with 8 bases between the two ends. Per the germline V gene, CDR1 is SGHRS and CDR2 is YFSETQ. Looking up the rest from reference TRBV5-1 and TRBJ1-1 gives the full variable domain: KAGVTQTPRYLIKTRGQQVTLSCSPISGHRSVSWYQQTPGQGLQFLFEYFSETQRNKGNFPGRFSGRQFSNSRSEMNVSTLELGDSALYLCASSLGSSEAFFGQGTRLTVV.

This clone was found a few times. The chain recombines TRBV4-2 with TRBJ1-5, with D maybe TRBD1 (5 bases). CDR3 length: 15 residues. The V end was cut by 0 bases, the J end by 6 bases, with 12 bases between. Germline CDR1 LGHNA, CDR2 YNFKEQ. CDR3: CASSQDAGSTQPQHF. The DNA of the CDR3 is TGTGCCAGCAGCCAAGACGCAGGGAGTACTCAGCCCCAGCATTTT.

The chain employs TRBV5-1 and TRBJ2-3; 8 bases are shared with TRBD1. This CDR3 has 15 amino acids. J was trimmed by 2 bases and V by 4 bases; bases with no gene match: 6. Germline V CDR1 and CDR2: SGHRS, YFSETQ. CDR3 coding DNA: TGCGCCAGCAGCCCAGGGGGCGAGTTCACAGATACGCAGTATTTT. This encodes CASSPGGEFTDTQYF.

The chain combines TRBV7-3 with TRBJ2-1; 7 nucleotides agree with TRBD1. The CDR3 runs 14 residues. V lost 7 bases to trimming and J lost 6 bases; unmatched junction nucleotides: 9. Germline assignment: CDR1 SGHTA and CDR2 FQGTGA. CDR3 nucleotide sequence: TGTGCCAGCAAAAGGTCAGGGGGAGCCAATGAGCAGTTCTTC. It encodes CASKRSGGANEQFF.

The gene calls are TRBV24-1 and TRBJ2-2; D remains ambiguous. The ends were cut back, 9 bases at V and 8 bases at J, with 12 bases in the middle. The CDR3 totals 12 residues. In germline, CDR1 is KGHDR, CDR2 SFDVKD. The chain's CDR3 is CATRRPNGELFF. The CDR3 DNA is TGTGCCACCCGCAGGCCAAATGGGGAGCTGTTTTTT.

The J gene is TRBJ2-7, the V gene TRBV6-1; D is uncertain. Per germline, CDR1 MNHNS and CDR2 SASEGT. Trimming pared 2 bases from V and 7 bases from J, leaving 6 bases between. The CDR3 runs to 11 residues. As DNA, the CDR3 is TGTGCCAGCAGTGAAAGGCGAGAGCAGTACTTC. Translated: CASSERREQYF.